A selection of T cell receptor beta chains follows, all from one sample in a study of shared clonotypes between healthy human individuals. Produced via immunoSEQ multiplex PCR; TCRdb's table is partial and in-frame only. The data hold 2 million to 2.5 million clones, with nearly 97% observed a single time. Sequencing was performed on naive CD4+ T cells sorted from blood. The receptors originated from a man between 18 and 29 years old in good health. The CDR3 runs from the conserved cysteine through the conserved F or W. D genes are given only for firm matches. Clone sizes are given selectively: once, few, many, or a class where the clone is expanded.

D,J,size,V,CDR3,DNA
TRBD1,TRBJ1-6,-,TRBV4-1,CASSSDRVSSPLHF,TGCGCCAGCAGCTCGGACAGGGTGAGCTCACCCCTCCACTTT
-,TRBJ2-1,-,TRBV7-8,CASSLRTVLYNEQFF,TGTGCCAGCAGCTTAAGGACAGTATTATACAATGAGCAGTTCTTC
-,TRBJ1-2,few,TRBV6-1,CASRAGGSYGYTF,TGTGCCAGCAGGGCGGGGGGCAGCTATGGCTACACCTTC
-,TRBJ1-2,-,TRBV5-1,CASSLAGDYGYTF,TGCGCCAGCAGCTTGGCGGGGGATTATGGCTACACCTTC
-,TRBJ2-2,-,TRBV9,CASSSGTHNTGELFF,TGTGCCAGCAGCTCCGGGACTCATAACACCGGGGAGCTGTTTTTT
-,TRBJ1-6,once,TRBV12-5,CASGATGSYNSPLHF,TGTGCTAGTGGGGCCACGGGCTCCTATAATTCACCCCTCCACTTT
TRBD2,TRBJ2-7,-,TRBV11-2,CASSQLEGGAEQYF,TGTGCCAGCAGTCAGCTGGAGGGAGGGGCCGAGCAGTACTTC
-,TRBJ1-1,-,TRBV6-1,CASSESGGRATEAFF,TGTGCCAGCAGTGAATCTGGGGGCAGGGCCACTGAAGCTTTCTTT
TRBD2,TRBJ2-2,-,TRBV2,CASSGGLAGTGELFF,TGTGCCAGCAGTGGTGGACTAGCGGGCACCGGGGAGCTGTTTTTT
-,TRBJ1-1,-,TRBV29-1,CSVEAGTEAFF,TGCAGCGTTGAAGCAGGAACTGAAGCTTTCTTT
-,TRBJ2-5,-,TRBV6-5,CASSGGTRQETQYF,TGTGCCAGCAGTGGCGGGACAAGACAAGAGACCCAGTACTTC
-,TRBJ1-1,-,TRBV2,CASSEERGKGTEAFF,TGTGCCAGCAGTGAGGAAAGAGGGAAGGGGACTGAAGCTTTCTTT
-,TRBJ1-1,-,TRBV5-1,CASSLARQSTEAFF,TGCGCCAGCAGCTTGGCCCGACAGTCCACTGAAGCTTTCTTT
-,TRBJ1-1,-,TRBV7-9,CASSPWGNTEAFF,TGTGCCAGCAGCCCTTGGGGGAACACTGAAGCTTTCTTT
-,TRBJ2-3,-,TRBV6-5,CASSYSNTQYF,TGTGCCAGCAGTTACTCGAATACGCAGTATTTT
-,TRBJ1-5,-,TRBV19,CASSKDRNSNQPQHF,TGTGCCAGTAGTAAAGACAGGAATAGCAATCAGCCCCAGCATTTT
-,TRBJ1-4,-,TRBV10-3,CAISPGEKLFF,TGTGCCATCAGCCCGGGGGAAAAACTGTTTTTT
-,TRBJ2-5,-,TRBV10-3,CAISEGEGRGETQYF,TGTGCCATCAGTGAAGGCGAGGGGCGAGGAGAGACCCAGTACTTC
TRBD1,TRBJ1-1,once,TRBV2,CASSKRSPGGGTEAFF,TGTGCCAGCAGCAAACGGTCACCAGGGGGGGGCACTGAAGCTTTCTTT
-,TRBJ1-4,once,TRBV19,CASTGTAATNEKLFF,TGTGCCAGCACCGGGACGGCTGCAACTAATGAAAAACTGTTTTTT
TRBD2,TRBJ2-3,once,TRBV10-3,CAISELTSGSTDTQYF,TGTGCCATCAGTGAGTTGACTAGCGGTAGCACAGATACGCAGTATTTT
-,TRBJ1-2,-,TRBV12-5,CASGHGTGYTF,TGTGCTAGTGGTCACGGGACCGGGTACACCTTC
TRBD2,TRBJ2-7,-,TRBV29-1,CSVVAGGFSYEQYF,TGCAGCGTCGTAGCGGGGGGCTTTTCCTACGAGCAGTACTTC
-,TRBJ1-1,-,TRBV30,CAWMVVNTEAFF,TGTGCCTGGATGGTAGTGAACACTGAAGCTTTCTTT
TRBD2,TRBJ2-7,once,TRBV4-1,CASSQEVLAGALEQYF,TGCGCCAGCAGCCAAGAAGTCCTAGCGGGGGCGCTCGAGCAGTACTTC
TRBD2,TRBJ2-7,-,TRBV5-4,CASSGGGLAGEATYEQYF,TGTGCCAGCAGCGGCGGCGGGCTAGCGGGAGAGGCGACCTACGAGCAGTACTTC
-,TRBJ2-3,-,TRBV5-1,CASSLGSGYTDTQYF,TGCGCCAGCAGCTTGGGGAGCGGGTACACAGATACGCAGTATTTT
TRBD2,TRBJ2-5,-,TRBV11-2,CASSRGTSGTSKETQYF,TGTGCCAGCAGCCGAGGGACTAGCGGGACCTCCAAAGAGACCCAGTACTTC
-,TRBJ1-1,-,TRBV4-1,CASSNPGMNTEAFF,TGCGCCAGCAGCAACCCAGGGATGAACACTGAAGCTTTCTTT
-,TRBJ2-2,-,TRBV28,CASFNRGPGTGELFF,TGTGCCAGTTTCAATCGGGGGCCGGGCACCGGGGAGCTGTTTTTT
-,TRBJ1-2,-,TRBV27,CASSSQGVYGYTF,TGTGCCAGCAGCTCACAGGGCGTCTATGGCTACACCTTC
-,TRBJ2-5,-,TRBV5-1,CASSFRRGGQETQYF,TGCGCCAGCAGCTTCCGCCGAGGGGGCCAAGAGACCCAGTACTTC
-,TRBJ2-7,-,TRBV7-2,CASSPDREQYF,TGTGCCAGCAGCCCCGATCGCGAGCAGTACTTC
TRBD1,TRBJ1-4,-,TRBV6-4,CASTTGVCEKLFF,TGTGCCAGCACGACAGGGGTCTGTGAAAAACTGTTTTTT
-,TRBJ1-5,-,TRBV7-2,CASRSPNQPQHF,TGTGCCAGCAGAAGTCCAAATCAGCCCCAGCATTTT
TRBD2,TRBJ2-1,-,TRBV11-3,CASSLGGTYNEQFF,TGTGCCAGCAGCTTGGGGGGGACCTACAATGAGCAGTTCTTC
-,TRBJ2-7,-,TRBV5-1,CASSLGSTNYEQYF,TGCGCCAGCAGCTTGGGGTCCACTAACTACGAGCAGTACTTC
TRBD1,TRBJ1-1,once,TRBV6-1,CASSDEGAWVVNTEAFF,TGTGCCAGCAGTGACGAGGGGGCGTGGGTTGTGAACACTGAAGCTTTCTTT
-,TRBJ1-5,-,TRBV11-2,CASSMGIFNQPQHF,TGTGCCAGCAGCATGGGCATTTTCAATCAGCCCCAGCATTTT
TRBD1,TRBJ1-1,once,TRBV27,CASTLRGTGYLSEKAFF,TGTGCCAGCACCTTAAGAGGGACAGGTTATCTCTCAGAGAAAGCTTTCTTT
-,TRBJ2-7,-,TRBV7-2,CASSPVLGGRYEQYF,TGTGCCAGCAGCCCCGTCCTGGGAGGACGCTACGAGCAGTACTTC
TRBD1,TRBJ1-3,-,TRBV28,CASSRAGTGSGNTIYF,TGTGCCAGCAGTAGAGCCGGGACAGGGAGCGGAAACACCATATATTTT
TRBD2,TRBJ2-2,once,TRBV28,CASSLRLAANTGELFF,TGTGCCAGCAGTTTAAGGCTAGCGGCGAACACCGGGGAGCTGTTTTTT
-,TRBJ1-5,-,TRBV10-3,CATASEQPMGQPQHF,TGTGCCACCGCCTCGGAACAGCCGATGGGACAGCCCCAGCATTTT
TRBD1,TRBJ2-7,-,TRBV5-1,CASSLGRDRGYTTSYEQYF,TGCGCCAGCAGCTTGGGCCGGGACAGGGGCTACACTACCTCCTACGAGCAGTACTTC